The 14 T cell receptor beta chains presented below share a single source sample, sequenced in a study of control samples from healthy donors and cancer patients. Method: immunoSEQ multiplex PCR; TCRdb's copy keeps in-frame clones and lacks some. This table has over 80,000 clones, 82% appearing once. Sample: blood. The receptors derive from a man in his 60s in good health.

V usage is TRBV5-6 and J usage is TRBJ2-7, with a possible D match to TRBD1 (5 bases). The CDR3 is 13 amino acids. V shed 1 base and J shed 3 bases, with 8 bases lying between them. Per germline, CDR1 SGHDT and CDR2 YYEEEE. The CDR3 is CASSLRQSYEQYF. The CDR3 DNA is TGTGCCAGCAGCTTGAGACAGAGCTACGAGCAGTACTTC. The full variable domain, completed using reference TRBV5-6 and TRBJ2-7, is DAGVTQSPTHLIKTRGQQVTLRCSPKSGHDTVSWYQQALGQGPQFIFQYYEEEERQRGNFPDRFSGHQFPNYSSELNVNALLLGDSALYLCASSLRQSYEQYFGPGTRLTVT.

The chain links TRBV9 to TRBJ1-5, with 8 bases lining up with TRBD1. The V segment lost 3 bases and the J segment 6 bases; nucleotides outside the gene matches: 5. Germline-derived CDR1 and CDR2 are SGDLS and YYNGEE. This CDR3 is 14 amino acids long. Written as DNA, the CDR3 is TGTGCCAGCAGCGAGACAGGGGTGGGTCAGCCCCAGCATTTT. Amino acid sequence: CASSETGVGQPQHF.

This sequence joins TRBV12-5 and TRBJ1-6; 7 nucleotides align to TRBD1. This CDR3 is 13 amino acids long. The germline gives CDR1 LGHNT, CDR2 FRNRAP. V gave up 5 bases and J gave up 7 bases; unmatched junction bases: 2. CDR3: CASGTGANSPLHF. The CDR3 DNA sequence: TGTGCTAGTGGTACAGGGGCGAATTCACCCCTCCACTTT.

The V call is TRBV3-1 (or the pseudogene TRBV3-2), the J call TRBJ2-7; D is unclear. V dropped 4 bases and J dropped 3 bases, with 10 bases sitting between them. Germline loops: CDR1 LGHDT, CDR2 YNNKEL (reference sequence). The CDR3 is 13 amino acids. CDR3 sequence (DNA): TGTGCCAGCAGCCCCGGACCGGGCTACGAGCAGTACTTC. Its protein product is CASSPGPGYEQYF.

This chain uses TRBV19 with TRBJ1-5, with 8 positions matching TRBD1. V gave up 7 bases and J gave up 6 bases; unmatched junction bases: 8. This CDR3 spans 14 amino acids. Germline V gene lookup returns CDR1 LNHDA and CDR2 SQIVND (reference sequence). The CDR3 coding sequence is TGTGCCAGTACCGGACAGGGAATTCGTCAGCCCCAGCATTTT. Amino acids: CASTGQGIRQPQHF.

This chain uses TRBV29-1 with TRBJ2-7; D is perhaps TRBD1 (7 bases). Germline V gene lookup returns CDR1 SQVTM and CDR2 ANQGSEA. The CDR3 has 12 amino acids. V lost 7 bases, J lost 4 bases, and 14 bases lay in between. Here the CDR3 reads CSAGGTVYEQYF. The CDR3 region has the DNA TGCAGCGCCGGAGGGACAGTATACGAGCAGTACTTC.

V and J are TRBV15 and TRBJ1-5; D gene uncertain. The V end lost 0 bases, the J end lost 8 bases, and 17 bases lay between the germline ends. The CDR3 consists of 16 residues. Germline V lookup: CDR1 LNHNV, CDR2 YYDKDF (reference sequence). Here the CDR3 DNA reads TGTGCCACCAGCAGAGATCTATACGCGGCAACGGAGCCCCAGCATTTT. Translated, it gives CATSRDLYAATEPQHF.

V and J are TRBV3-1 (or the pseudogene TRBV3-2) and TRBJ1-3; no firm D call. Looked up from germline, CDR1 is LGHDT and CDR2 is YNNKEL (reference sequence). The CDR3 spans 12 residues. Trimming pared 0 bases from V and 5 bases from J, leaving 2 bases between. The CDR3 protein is CASSQERNTIYF. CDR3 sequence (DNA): TGTGCCAGCAGCCAAGAGAGAAACACCATATATTTT.

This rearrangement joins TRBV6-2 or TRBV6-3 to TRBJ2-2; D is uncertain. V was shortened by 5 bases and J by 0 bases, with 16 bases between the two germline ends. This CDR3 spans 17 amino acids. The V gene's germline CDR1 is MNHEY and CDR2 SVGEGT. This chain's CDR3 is CASSNGPWPPNTGELFF. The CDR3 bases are TGTGCCAGCAGTAATGGCCCATGGCCGCCGAACACCGGGGAGCTGTTTTTT.

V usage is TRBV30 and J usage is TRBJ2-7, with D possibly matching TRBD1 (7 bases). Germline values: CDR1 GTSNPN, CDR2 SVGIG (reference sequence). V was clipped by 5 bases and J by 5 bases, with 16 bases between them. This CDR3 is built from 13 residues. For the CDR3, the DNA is TGTGCCTGGGAGAGGGCAGGGGGGAACGAGCAGTACTTC. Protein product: CAWERAGGNEQYF.

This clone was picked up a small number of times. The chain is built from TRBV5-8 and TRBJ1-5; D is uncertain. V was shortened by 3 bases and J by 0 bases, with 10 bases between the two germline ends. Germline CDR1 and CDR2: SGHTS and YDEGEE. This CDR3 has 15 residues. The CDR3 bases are TGTGCCAGCAGCTATTCCACGCTTAGCAATCAGCCCCAGCATTTT. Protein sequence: CASSYSTLSNQPQHF.

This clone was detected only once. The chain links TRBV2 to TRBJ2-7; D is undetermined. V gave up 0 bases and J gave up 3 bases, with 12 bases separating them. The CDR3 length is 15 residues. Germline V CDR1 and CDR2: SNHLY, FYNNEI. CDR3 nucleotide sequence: TGTGCCAGCAGTGAAGCGAGTAGACACAACTACGAGCAGTACTTC. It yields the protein CASSEASRHNYEQYF.

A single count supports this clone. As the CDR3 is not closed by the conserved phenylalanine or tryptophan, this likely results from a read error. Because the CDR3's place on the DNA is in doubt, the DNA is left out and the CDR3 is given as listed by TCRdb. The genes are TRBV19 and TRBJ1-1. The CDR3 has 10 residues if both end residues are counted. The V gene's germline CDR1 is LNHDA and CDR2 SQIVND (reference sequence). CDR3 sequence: CASSSASVVY.

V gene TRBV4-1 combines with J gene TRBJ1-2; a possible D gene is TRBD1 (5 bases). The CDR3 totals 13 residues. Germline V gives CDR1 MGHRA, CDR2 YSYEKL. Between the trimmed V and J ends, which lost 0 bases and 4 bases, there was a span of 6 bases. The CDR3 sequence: CASSQDRAYGYTF. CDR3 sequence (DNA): TGCGCCAGCAGCCAAGACAGGGCCTATGGCTACACCTTC.